This T cell receptor (beta chain) stems from a study of T-cell reconstitution after alpha-beta-depleted transplantation in children. The TCRbeta library incorporated unique molecular identifiers. One entry per CDR3 protein results from TCRdb running MiXCR on the PCR reads. The sample includes about 500,000 distinct CDR3 sequences, 32% seen only once; the top ten take approximately 2.3%. This clonotype was found a few times. Trimming at V came to 4 bases and at J to 4 bases, leaving 8 bases not matched to a gene. The CDR3 length is 16 residues. Germline V lookup: CDR1 SGHRS, CDR2 YFSETQ. This sequence was found in a human donor who donated a stem cell graft to a child with aplastic anemia. The input for sequencing was PBMCs from the stem cell graft donor, taken from the stem cell graft. The rearrangement joins TRBV5-1 to TRBJ2-5, with 12 bases lining up with TRBD1. The CDR3, as DNA: TGCGCCAGCAGCCCAGGGGACAGGGGGCGCCGAGAGACCCAGTACTTC. The encoded protein is CASSPGDRGRRETQYF. The full variable domain, completed using reference TRBV5-1 and TRBJ2-5, is KAGVTQTPRYLIKTRGQQVTLSCSPISGHRSVSWYQQTPGQGLQFLFEYFSETQRNKGNFPGRFSGRQFSNSRSEMNVSTLELGDSALYLCASSPGDRGRRETQYFGPGTRLLVL.